This passage covers 16 T cell receptor beta chains from one sample sequenced in a study of blood T cell repertoires in COVID-19. Sequencing used immunoSEQ multiplex PCR; TCRdb keeps in-frame clones, though not all of them. The table records 93,000 or so clones, 70% to 90% of them present only once. The sample comprised peripheral blood. The receptors shown here come from a man between 50 and 59 years old in a cohort sampled during active COVID-19.

This clone was seen a few times. V and J are TRBV4-1 and TRBJ2-3; D ambiguous. The CDR3 is made up of 14 amino acids. Germline CDR1 and CDR2: MGHRA and YSYEKL. V lost 0 bases and J 2 bases, leaving 6 bases between the germline ends. The CDR3 DNA follows: TGCGCCAGCAGCCAAGATACAGCCACAGATACGCAGTATTTT. This translates into CASSQDTATDTQYF.

V usage is TRBV4-3 and J usage is TRBJ2-1, with 12 nucleotides matching TRBD2. From germline, CDR1 is LGHNA and CDR2 YSLEER. This CDR3 comprises 17 residues. Unmatched junction bases numbered 8, after V lost 0 bases and J lost 8 bases. The CDR3 loop is CASSQDKLAGGPHEQFF. The CDR3 DNA follows: TGCGCCAGCAGCCAAGATAAGCTAGCGGGGGGGCCGCATGAGCAGTTCTTC.

The chain is built from TRBV15 and TRBJ1-6, with D unclear. Deletions cut 0 bases from V and 10 bases from J, with 13 bases between. The length of the CDR3 is 15 residues. CDR1 and CDR2 from the germline V gene are LNHNV and YYDKDF (reference sequence). The CDR3: CATSRDPFLVSPLHF. CDR3 coding DNA: TGTGCCACCAGCAGAGATCCGTTTCTTGTGTCACCCCTCCACTTT.

The rearrangement uses TRBV2 and TRBJ1-1; 11 nucleotides agree with TRBD1. In germline, CDR1 is SNHLY, CDR2 FYNNEI. Trimming cost V 8 bases and J 8 bases; bases outside gene matches: 7. The CDR3 consists of 13 residues. The CDR3 protein is CASGRTGGPEAFF. For the CDR3, the DNA is TGTGCCAGCGGACGGACAGGGGGCCCCGAAGCTTTCTTT.

The chain recombines TRBV6-5 with TRBJ2-7; 9 bases map to TRBD1. The ends lost 6 bases at V and 3 bases at J; junction bases unmatched: 0. The germline CDR1 and CDR2 sequences are MNHEY and SVGAGI. The CDR3 is 12 amino acids. The CDR3 sequence: CASRGQGYEQYF. In DNA, the CDR3 is TGTGCCAGCAGGGGACAGGGCTACGAGCAGTACTTC.

The chain uses TRBV19 and TRBJ1-1; 8 nucleotides align to TRBD1. The junction had 13 bases not matched to a gene; V was cut back by 7 bases and J by 9 bases. CDR3 length: 14 amino acids. Germline V CDR1 and CDR2: LNHDA, SQIVND (reference sequence). The CDR3 region has the DNA TGTGCCAGTACCAAAGGCCGACAGGGGTCGCAAGCTTTCTTT. Protein: CASTKGRQGSQAFF.

The chain recombines TRBV6-5 with TRBJ2-5; D is possibly TRBD1 (5 bases). CDR1 is MNHEY and CDR2 is SVGAGI in the germline V gene. The V and J ends lost 7 bases and 2 bases respectively, with 11 bases between them. The CDR3 loop spans 13 amino acids. The chain's CDR3 is CASIRTQQETQYF. The CDR3 DNA sequence: TGTGCCAGCATTCGGACACAACAAGAGACCCAGTACTTC.

The CDR3 nucleotides are TGTGCCAGCTCACCAGACGCGGGAGTTGATCAGCCCCAGCATTTT. It encodes CASSPDAGVDQPQHF. This rearrangement joins TRBV18 to TRBJ1-5; D is ambiguous. Germline values: CDR1 KGHSH, CDR2 LQKENI. CDR3 size: 15 residues. Trimming removed 2 bases at V and 5 bases at J, with 13 bases between.

The chain is built from TRBV7-2 and TRBJ2-1; D gene uncertain. From germline, CDR1 is SGHTA and CDR2 FQGNSA. This CDR3 contains 14 residues. Trimming removed 1 base from V and 6 bases from J, with 10 bases in between. The CDR3 reads CASSLDYFGNEQFF. Written as DNA, the CDR3 is TGTGCCAGCAGCTTAGACTATTTTGGCAATGAGCAGTTCTTC.

This clone was counted once. The chain recombines TRBV10-2 with TRBJ2-2, with 12 bases lining up with TRBD2. CDR1 and CDR2 (germline): WSHSY, SAAADI. The ends lost 5 bases at V and 2 bases at J; junction bases unmatched: 6. This CDR3 spans 17 amino acids. This CDR3 is CASSILAGGPNTGELFF. CDR3 bases: TGCGCCAGCAGTATTCTAGCGGGGGGGCCAAACACCGGGGAGCTGTTTTTT.

The V gene is TRBV5-1, the J gene TRBJ1-1; maybe TRBD1 (6 bases). Germline V lookup: CDR1 SGHRS, CDR2 YFSETQ. Trimming removed 2 bases from V and 2 bases from J, with 10 bases in between. The CDR3 loop spans 14 amino acids. The CDR3 spells CASSFDRSNTEAFF. DNA for the CDR3: TGCGCCAGCAGCTTTGACAGGAGCAACACTGAAGCTTTCTTT.

J is TRBJ1-4 and V is TRBV2, with D tentatively TRBD1 (5 bases). Germline CDR1 is SNHLY and CDR2 is FYNNEI. The CDR3 has 14 amino acids. The V and J ends lost 7 bases and 4 bases respectively, with 13 bases between them. The CDR3 spells CASKVQGVNEKLFF. The CDR3, as DNA: TGTGCCAGCAAGGTCCAGGGTGTTAATGAAAAACTGTTTTTT.

This clone was found once. CDR3 protein: CASSLVAGGPGETQYF. CDR3 sequence (DNA): TGTGCCAGCAGCTTGGTGGCGGGGGGCCCAGGAGAGACCCAGTACTTC. The rearrangement joins TRBV11-2 to TRBJ2-5, with 8 bases that match TRBD2. Germline CDR1 reads SGHAT; CDR2 reads FQNNGV. V dropped 3 bases and J dropped 4; count of bases not matched to a gene: 10. The CDR3 runs 16 residues.

The chain employs TRBV21-1 and TRBJ2-3; the table's D gene call, TRBD1, was not cross checked with the DNA. TRBV21-1 is a documented pseudogene. The CDR3 sequence is 19 residues long. The CDR3 DNA reads as TGTGCCAGCAGCAAAGACTTTCAAACCGCCCAGGGGAGCACAGATACGCAGTATTTT. Amino acids: CASSKDFQTAQGSTDTQYF.

The genes are TRBV5-1 and TRBJ2-3; 8 bases agree with TRBD2. The CDR3 length is 16 residues. The J segment lost 5 bases and the V segment lost 7 bases, leaving 15 bases of the junction unmatched. The germline gives CDR1 SGHRS, CDR2 YFSETQ. The CDR3, as DNA: TGCGCCAGCTCCGGGGTACGGGGGGGCCGCGGAGATACGCAGTATTTT. It codes for CASSGVRGGRGDTQYF.

In its sample, this clone was seen a few times. CDR3: CASSYPPSGFGLLTEAFF. In nucleotides, the CDR3 is TGTGCCAGCAGTTACCCTCCCTCAGGGTTCGGGTTACTCACTGAAGCTTTCTTT. The rearrangement uses TRBV6-2 or TRBV6-3 and TRBJ1-1; tentatively, D is TRBD1 (5 bases). This CDR3 region has 18 residues. The ends were cut back, 2 bases at V and 4 bases at J, with 23 bases in the middle. The germline gives CDR1 MNHEY, CDR2 SVGEGT.